These T cell receptor beta chains were read from a single sample in a study of blood T cell repertoires in COVID-19. Here immunoSEQ multiplex PCR was the method, and the copy in TCRdb shows in-frame clones only, minus some. The sample lists some 200,000 clones; 65% to 90% were seen once. The specimen was PBMCs or T cells enriched from blood (not recorded which). These TCRs come from a woman in her fifties or sixties with acute COVID-19. Both conserved end residues are part of each CDR3. The order of the fields is CDR3 DNA, CDR3 protein, J gene, V gene, clone size, D gene. A D gene is named only where the DNA matches it firmly. Clone size appears in some rows only: once, few, many, or a class for an expanded clone.

CDR3 DNA: TGTGCCATCAGCCCAGGGCTAACGGACTATGGCTACACCTTC; CDR3 protein: CAISPGLTDYGYTF; J gene: TRBJ1-2; V gene: TRBV10-3; clone size: .; D gene: .
CDR3 DNA: TGTGCCAGCAGGCAGAACCAGGGAGAAGCTTTCTTT; CDR3 protein: CASRQNQGEAFF; J gene: TRBJ1-1; V gene: TRBV11-3; clone size: .; D gene: .
CDR3 DNA: TGTGCCAGCAGCTACGGACAGGGTCCCTACGAGCAGTACTTC; CDR3 protein: CASSYGQGPYEQYF; J gene: TRBJ2-7; V gene: TRBV7-2; clone size: .; D gene: TRBD1
CDR3 DNA: TGTGCCAGCTACGAGAATGAAAAACTGTTTTTT; CDR3 protein: CASYENEKLFF; J gene: TRBJ1-4; V gene: TRBV28; clone size: .; D gene: .
CDR3 DNA: TGCGCCAGCAGCGCGACAGGGCCCCCAGATACGCAGTATTTT; CDR3 protein: CASSATGPPDTQYF; J gene: TRBJ2-3; V gene: TRBV5-1; clone size: .; D gene: TRBD1
CDR3 DNA: TGCAGCGCTCCGGGACTAGGAGATACTGAGCAGTTCTTC; CDR3 protein: CSAPGLGDTEQFF; J gene: TRBJ2-1; V gene: TRBV29-1; clone size: .; D gene: TRBD2
CDR3 DNA: TGTGCCAGCAGTTACGGACTAGCGGGGACAGAGACCCAGTACTTC; CDR3 protein: CASSYGLAGTETQYF; J gene: TRBJ2-5; V gene: TRBV6-2/TRBV6-3; clone size: .; D gene: TRBD2
CDR3 DNA: TGCGCCAGCAGCAAGGACAGGCCCAACACCGGGGAGCTGTTTTTT; CDR3 protein: CASSKDRPNTGELFF; J gene: TRBJ2-2; V gene: TRBV5-1; clone size: .; D gene: TRBD1
CDR3 DNA: TGTGCCAGTAGTGTGATAGCGGGGGGGCCATACAATGAGCAGTTCTTC; CDR3 protein: CASSVIAGGPYNEQFF; J gene: TRBJ2-1; V gene: TRBV19; clone size: .; D gene: TRBD2
CDR3 DNA: TGTGCCAGCAGCCCACTCACAGGGACCTATGGCTACACCTTC; CDR3 protein: CASSPLTGTYGYTF; J gene: TRBJ1-2; V gene: TRBV28; clone size: .; D gene: .
CDR3 DNA: TGTGCCAGCAGCGAAGGGGCGGGCCAGCCCCAGCATTTT; CDR3 protein: CASSEGAGQPQHF; J gene: TRBJ1-5; V gene: TRBV14; clone size: .; D gene: .
CDR3 DNA: TGTGCCAGTAGTTCCACAGGAATACCGCCCTACGAGCAGTACTTC; CDR3 protein: CASSSTGIPPYEQYF; J gene: TRBJ2-7; V gene: TRBV19; clone size: few; D gene: .
CDR3 DNA: TGTGCCAGCAGCCCGGGCCTACAGGGTGATGAAAAACTGTTTTTT; CDR3 protein: CASSPGLQGDEKLFF; J gene: TRBJ1-4; V gene: TRBV5-4; clone size: .; D gene: .
CDR3 DNA: TGTGCCTGGGAGGTGGAGGGGGCTACGCAGTATTTT; CDR3 protein: CAWEVEGATQYF; J gene: TRBJ2-3; V gene: TRBV30; clone size: .; D gene: .
CDR3 DNA: TGTGCCAGCAGCCGTAGAGATGAAGCTTTCTTT; CDR3 protein: CASSRRDEAFF; J gene: TRBJ1-1; V gene: TRBV12-3/TRBV12-4; clone size: many; D gene: .
CDR3 DNA: TGTGCCAGTAGGATCGGGGGTTCCAACACCGGGGAGCTGTTTTTT; CDR3 protein: CASRIGGSNTGELFF; J gene: TRBJ2-2; V gene: TRBV19; clone size: .; D gene: .
CDR3 DNA: TGTGCCAGCAGTTTTCGGACAGTCTATAGCAATCAGCCCCAGCATTTT; CDR3 protein: CASSFRTVYSNQPQHF; J gene: TRBJ1-5; V gene: TRBV28; clone size: .; D gene: .
CDR3 DNA: TGTGCCAGCAGAGAAGCGGGGGGGCCGGTAAATGAGCAGTTCTTC; CDR3 protein: CASREAGGPVNEQFF; J gene: TRBJ2-1; V gene: TRBV7-2; clone size: .; D gene: TRBD2
CDR3 DNA: TGTGCCAGCAGCTTACTTCTTAGCGGGAGCACAGATACGCAGTATTTT; CDR3 protein: CASSLLLSGSTDTQYF; J gene: TRBJ2-3; V gene: TRBV7-6; clone size: once; D gene: TRBD2
CDR3 DNA: TGTGCCAGCAGCACCTGGGACTTCACAGATACGCAGTATTTT; CDR3 protein: CASSTWDFTDTQYF; J gene: TRBJ2-3; V gene: TRBV14; clone size: .; D gene: .
CDR3 DNA: TGTGCAAGTCGCTTACCGGGCCCCAAGAGGGGGAGTTCCCTCAATGAGCAGTTCTTC; CDR3 protein: CASRLPGPKRGSSLNEQFF; J gene: TRBJ2-1; V gene: TRBV12-2; clone size: .; D gene: .
CDR3 DNA: TGTGCCAGCAGCCACTTAAGCGGACAGGGACCCTCTGGAAACACCATATATTTT; CDR3 protein: CASSHLSGQGPSGNTIYF; J gene: TRBJ1-3; V gene: TRBV3-1/TRBV3-2; clone size: .; D gene: TRBD1
CDR3 DNA: TGTGCCATCAGTGAAATAGGGGGACGGGGTGAGCAGTTCTTC; CDR3 protein: CAISEIGGRGEQFF; J gene: TRBJ2-1; V gene: TRBV10-3; clone size: .; D gene: .
CDR3 DNA: TGCGCCAGCAGTGAGTACCAGGGCCAAGTTCCGAACTACGAGCAGTACTTC; CDR3 protein: CASSEYQGQVPNYEQYF; J gene: TRBJ2-7; V gene: TRBV10-1; clone size: once; D gene: .
CDR3 DNA: TGTGCCAGCAGAGGGGCCGGTAGCACAGATACGCAGTATTTT; CDR3 protein: CASRGAGSTDTQYF; J gene: TRBJ2-3; V gene: TRBV28; clone size: .; D gene: .
CDR3 DNA: TGTGCCAGCTCACCGCAGGCTAACACTGAAGCTTTCTTT; CDR3 protein: CASSPQANTEAFF; J gene: TRBJ1-1; V gene: TRBV18; clone size: few; D gene: .
CDR3 DNA: TGTGCCAGCAGCCCGAGCCAGGGCTTAGAGACCCAGTACTTC; CDR3 protein: CASSPSQGLETQYF; J gene: TRBJ2-5; V gene: TRBV5-4; clone size: .; D gene: .
CDR3 DNA: TGCAGCGTTGTTACCGGGACAGGCTACAAAGAGACCCAGTACTTC; CDR3 protein: CSVVTGTGYKETQYF; J gene: TRBJ2-5; V gene: TRBV29-1; clone size: .; D gene: TRBD1
CDR3 DNA: TGTGCCAGCAGAGAGACAGGGCCTGGGGAAAAACTGTTTTTT; CDR3 protein: CASRETGPGEKLFF; J gene: TRBJ1-4; V gene: TRBV25-1; clone size: .; D gene: TRBD1
CDR3 DNA: TGTGCCATCACCCCAGGGGCGGACGCTGAAGCTTTCTTT; CDR3 protein: CAITPGADAEAFF; J gene: TRBJ1-1; V gene: TRBV10-3; clone size: .; D gene: .
CDR3 DNA: TGTGCCAGCAGTTATACAGGGGGCCCCTACGAGCAGTACTTC; CDR3 protein: CASSYTGGPYEQYF; J gene: TRBJ2-7; V gene: TRBV6-5; clone size: .; D gene: TRBD1
CDR3 DNA: TGTGCCAGCAGCCATTATTCGGGACTGACGTATGATAATGAGCAGTTCTTC; CDR3 protein: CASSHYSGLTYDNEQFF; J gene: TRBJ2-1; V gene: TRBV14; clone size: .; D gene: .
CDR3 DNA: TGTGCCAGCAGCTTAGTTCTAGCGACCGGCTCTAGGACAGATACGCAGTATTTT; CDR3 protein: CASSLVLATGSRTDTQYF; J gene: TRBJ2-3; V gene: TRBV7-2; clone size: .; D gene: .
CDR3 DNA: TGTGCCATCAGTGGGCAGGGGGAAGGTTCACCCCTCCACTTT; CDR3 protein: CAISGQGEGSPLHF; J gene: TRBJ1-6; V gene: TRBV10-3; clone size: .; D gene: TRBD1
CDR3 DNA: TGCAGCGTAGACAGGAGTTTGGGCAACACTGAAGCTTTCTTT; CDR3 protein: CSVDRSLGNTEAFF; J gene: TRBJ1-1; V gene: TRBV29-1; clone size: .; D gene: .
CDR3 DNA: TGTGCCAGCAGGGTGGGAGTCGGGGAGCTGTTTTTT; CDR3 protein: CASRVGVGELFF; J gene: TRBJ2-2; V gene: TRBV2; clone size: .; D gene: .
CDR3 DNA: TGTGCCAGCAGTTACCAGCGCGGGGGGGACACTGAAGCTTTCTTT; CDR3 protein: CASSYQRGGDTEAFF; J gene: TRBJ1-1; V gene: TRBV6-5; clone size: .; D gene: .
CDR3 DNA: TGTGCCAGCAGTGAAAGGGGGGGCTACGAGCAGTACTTC; CDR3 protein: CASSERGGYEQYF; J gene: TRBJ2-7; V gene: TRBV2; clone size: .; D gene: .
CDR3 DNA: TGTGCCAGCAGCGTCGGTCGGGGACTCCCATTTTTT; CDR3 protein: CASSVGRGLPFF; J gene: TRBJ1-1; V gene: TRBV9; clone size: .; D gene: .
CDR3 DNA: TGTGCCAGCAGACGTGGGACAACTAGGCAGTACTTC; CDR3 protein: CASRRGTTRQYF; J gene: TRBJ2-7; V gene: TRBV12-3/TRBV12-4; clone size: .; D gene: .